The 8 T cell receptor beta chains in this list originate from one sample, sequenced in a study of Graves' ophthalmopathy and Graves' hyperthyroidism. For repertoire sequencing, the TCR beta CDR3 regions were amplified from RNA transcripts. First-round RT-PCR relied on HTBI primers, and a second-round multiplex PCR came next. TCRdb processed the multiplex PCR reads anew with MiXCR; each CDR3 protein has one entry. The data contain about 590,000 distinct CDR3 sequences, 35% to 40% of them singletons. The specimen sequenced was peripheral blood or thyroid tissue (not recorded which). The receptors shown here come from an adult man with Graves' hyperthyroidism.

The V gene is TRBV25-1, the J gene TRBJ2-7; 11 positions agree with TRBD2. CDR1 is MGHDK and CDR2 is SYGVNS in the germline V gene. V dropped 6 bases and J dropped 1; count of bases not matched to a gene: 5. The CDR3 has 15 amino acids. The DNA for the CDR3 is TGTGCCAGCAGCTGGGGGACTAGCGGTTCCTACGAGCAGTACTTC. Protein: CASSWGTSGSYEQYF.

The genes are TRBV9 and TRBJ1-2, with D tentatively TRBD1 (5 bases). CDR1 is SGDLS and CDR2 is YYNGEE in the germline V gene. This CDR3 has 16 amino acids. V shed 4 bases and J shed 3 bases, with 19 bases lying between them. The CDR3 is CASSPPGLNPDYGYTF. The CDR3 nucleotides are TGTGCCAGCAGCCCACCGGGACTGAATCCCGACTATGGCTACACCTTC. Full variable domain (missing parts from reference TRBV9 and TRBJ1-2): DSGVTQTPKHLITATGQRVTLRCSPRSGDLSVYWYQQSLDQGLQFLIQYYNGEERAKGNILERFSAQQFPDLHSELNLSSLELGDSALYFCASSPPGLNPDYGYTFGSGTRLTVV.

The sample holds many counts of this clonotype. The chain carries TRBV27 and TRBJ2-7; the D gene is possibly TRBD2 (5 bases). The CDR3 consists of 11 residues. Trimming removed 8 bases from V and 4 bases from J, with 9 bases in between. Germline lookup yields CDR1 MNHEY and CDR2 SMNVEV (reference sequence). The DNA for the CDR3 is TGTGCCAGCGGAGGAACGTACGAGCAGTACTTC. Translated, it gives CASGGTYEQYF.

This clonotype was seen ten or more times. The rearrangement links TRBV12-3 or TRBV12-4 to TRBJ2-7, with D uncertain. V was clipped by 6 bases and J by 0 bases, with 12 bases between them. The CDR3 has 14 residues. The CDR3 sequence is CASSNRPSSYEQYF. CDR3 in DNA: TGTGCCAGCAGCAACCGACCGAGCTCCTACGAGCAGTACTTC.

This clonotype was seen at least ten times. V usage is TRBV19 and J usage is TRBJ1-1; D is perhaps TRBD1 (6 bases). Looked up from germline, CDR1 is LNHDA and CDR2 is SQIVND (reference sequence). The CDR3 extends over 15 amino acids. V was cut by 5 bases and J by 4 bases, with 17 bases left in between. CDR3: CASSAGQKNPTEAFF. CDR3 bases: TGTGCCAGTAGTGCAGGACAGAAGAACCCCACTGAAGCTTTCTTT.

The chain carries TRBV12-3 or TRBV12-4 and TRBJ1-1; D not certain. Trimming cost V 8 bases and J 5 bases, with 12 bases left between them. The CDR3 is 12 residues long. The CDR3 coding sequence is TGTGCCAGCGGTATATTGGGGACTGAAGCTTTCTTT. Its protein product is CASGILGTEAFF.

This clonotype was picked up many times. CDR3 sequence: CATSDLGGTGETQYF. The CDR3 nucleotides are TGTGCCACCAGTGATTTGGGGGGGACCGGTGAGACCCAGTACTTC. This chain joins TRBV24-1 and TRBJ2-5, with D perhaps TRBD2 (6 bases). Trimming took off 0 bases at V and 5 bases at J, with 12 bases between the two ends. CDR1 is KGHDR and CDR2 is SFDVKD in the germline V gene. The length of the CDR3 is 15 residues.

V is TRBV29-1 and J is TRBJ2-7, with D uncertain. The CDR3 covers 13 residues. V was trimmed by 7 bases and J by 2 bases, leaving 15 bases between them. Germline V gene lookup returns CDR1 SQVTM and CDR2 ANQGSEA. The CDR3 nucleotides read TGCAGCGGCTCCGGGTTCCACACCTACGAGCAGTACTTC. This translates into CSGSGFHTYEQYF.